The clone carrying this TCR beta chain was counted a few times. TCRdb reanalysed the RT-PCR reads using MiXCR and keeps one entry per CDR3 protein. Of about 700,000 distinct CDR3 sequences in the sample, 14% were seen once. The CDR3 covers 15 residues. CDR1 MNHEY and CDR2 SMNVEV come from the germline V gene (reference sequence). Trimming pared 6 bases from V and 0 bases from J, leaving 12 bases between. The source of this sequence is a female donor in good health, serving as a healthy control. The chain links TRBV27 to TRBJ1-5; D may be TRBD1 (5 bases). The sample consisted of memory CD4+ T cells from blood. The CDR3 here is CASSPWGNSNQPQHF. CDR3 in DNA: TGTGCCAGCAGCCCGTGGGGGAATAGCAATCAGCCCCAGCATTTT.